The 15 T cell receptor beta chains below were found in one sample sequenced in a study of cytomegalovirus exposure and HLA in healthy donors. The PCR contained 60 Vbeta and 13 Jbeta primers. The protocol was immunoSEQ multiplex PCR, while the TCRdb copy is restricted to in-frame clones and leaves out a portion. The sample includes 160,000 or so clones, more than 60% seen only once; the top ten take around 4%. The specimen was PBMCs. These receptors all stem from a middle-aged man in good health and CMV-seronegative.

This clone has only a few counts. The gene calls are TRBV19 and TRBJ2-7, with 10 positions matching TRBD2. Trimming at V came to 4 bases and at J to 0 bases, leaving 0 bases not matched to a gene. The CDR3 consists of 14 residues. CDR1 is LNHDA and CDR2 is SQIVND in the germline V gene (reference sequence). The CDR3 coding sequence is TGTGCCAGTAGTAGGACTAGCGGCTCCTACGAGCAGTACTTC. Its protein product is CASSRTSGSYEQYF.

With regard to this clone: This same CDR3 is encoded by further DNA sequences in the sample. V gene TRBV5-1 combines with J gene TRBJ1-1, with TRBD1 as a possible D gene (5 bases). CDR3 length equals 14 residues. Germline lookup yields CDR1 SGHRS and CDR2 YFSETQ. V lost 2 bases, J lost 1 base, and 9 bases lay in between. Here the CDR3 DNA reads TGCGCCAGCAGCTTAGACAGAGGGAACACTGAAGCTTTCTTT. Encoded protein: CASSLDRGNTEAFF.

V and J are TRBV6-1 and TRBJ1-1; TRBD1 is a possible D gene (6 bases). CDR1 and CDR2 from the germline V gene are MNHNS and SASEGT. The CDR3 spans 11 residues. Deletions cut 9 bases from V and 4 bases from J, with 9 bases between. CDR3 coding DNA: TGTGCCAGTTGCAGGGGCACTGAAGCTTTCTTT. Its protein is CASCRGTEAFF.

The chain joins TRBV29-1 to TRBJ1-6; 8 bases are a match to TRBD1. The V and J ends lost 6 bases and 9 bases, in that order; junction bases with no gene match: 7. CDR3 length: 13 residues. Germline lookup yields CDR1 SQVTM and CDR2 ANQGSEA. The CDR3 here is CSVEDREGSPLHF. CDR3 coding DNA: TGCAGCGTAGAGGACAGGGAGGGTTCACCCCTCCACTTT.

V usage is TRBV6-5 and J usage is TRBJ2-7; 7 nucleotides agree with TRBD2. Germline V gene sequence: CDR1 MNHEY, CDR2 SVGAGI. This CDR3 contains 14 residues. The J segment lost 1 base and the V segment lost 6 bases, leaving 6 bases of the junction unmatched. CDR3 amino acids: CASRQPGLSYEQYF. The CDR3 nucleotides are TGTGCCAGCAGGCAACCGGGACTATCCTACGAGCAGTACTTC.

The V call is TRBV19, the J call TRBJ1-1; D remains unclear. Trimming stripped 4 bases from V and 1 base from J, with 10 bases between. Germline loops: CDR1 LNHDA, CDR2 SQIVND (reference sequence). The CDR3 has 14 residues. CDR3 nucleotide sequence: TGTGCCAGTAGTAGCGACATATGGAACACTGAAGCTTTCTTT. As protein: CASSSDIWNTEAFF.

The chain uses TRBV2 and TRBJ2-7; 12 bases fit TRBD1. This CDR3 contains 17 residues. Unmatched junction bases numbered 12, after V lost 2 bases and J lost 7 bases. The germline gives CDR1 SNHLY, CDR2 FYNNEI. The CDR3 region is CASSESISGTGGDEQYF. CDR3 DNA sequence: TGTGCCAGCAGTGAATCCATTTCCGGGACAGGGGGCGATGAGCAGTACTTC.

To note about this clone: Germline and junction disagree at one end, which may indicate a read error. The V call is TRBV7-7, the J call TRBJ2-3; the match to TRBD2 covers 10 bases. The CDR3 spans 14 residues. Per germline, CDR1 SSHAT and CDR2 FNYEAQ (reference sequence). The CDR3 protein is CASSPGTSADTQYF. Written as DNA, the CDR3 is TGTGCTAGCAGCCCGGGGACTAGCGCAGATACGCAGTATTTT.

The count of this clone is one. The chain links TRBV4-3 to TRBJ2-1; 11 bases are a match to TRBD1. Per the germline V gene, CDR1 is LGHNA and CDR2 is YSLEER. V lost 3 bases to trimming and J lost 9 bases; unmatched junction nucleotides: 10. This CDR3 spans 16 amino acids. This CDR3 is CASSHEGQGAGGEQFF. The CDR3 bases are TGCGCCAGCAGCCACGAAGGACAGGGGGCGGGGGGTGAGCAGTTCTTC.

The table lists this clone with a count of one. The CDR3 coding sequence is TGTGCCAGCAGCTTAGAAGGGACAGGAGATGGCTACACCTTC. This gives the protein CASSLEGTGDGYTF. The chain combines TRBV7-9 with TRBJ1-2; 8 bases line up with TRBD1. This CDR3 comprises 14 residues. Trimming at V came to 1 base and at J to 6 bases, leaving 4 bases not matched to a gene. Germline CDR1 and CDR2: SEHNR and FQNEAQ (reference sequence).

V is TRBV27 and J is TRBJ2-3, with TRBD2 matching over 11 bases. The CDR3 is 15 residues long. The trim removed 7 bases at V and 2 bases at J, leaving 5 bases unmatched. In germline, CDR1 is MNHEY, CDR2 SMNVEV (reference sequence). CDR3 DNA: TGTGCCAGCACGGCTAGCGGGGGGTCCACAGATACGCAGTATTTT. Encoded protein: CASTASGGSTDTQYF.

CDR3 amino acids: CASGNTGVMRTGELFF. In DNA form, the CDR3 reads TGTGCTAGTGGAAACACAGGGGTCATGAGGACCGGGGAGCTGTTTTTT. The rearrangement uses TRBV12-5 and TRBJ2-2; the match to TRBD1 covers 7 bases. This CDR3 region has 16 residues. V gave up 6 bases and J gave up 5 bases; unmatched junction bases: 12. Germline V CDR1 and CDR2: LGHNT, FRNRAP.

There are a few counts of this clone. The chain links TRBV6-4 to TRBJ1-3; TRBD1 matches 9 bases. V shed 11 bases and J 0 bases; nucleotides not matched to a gene: 8. CDR1 and CDR2 (germline): MRHNA, SNTAGT. The CDR3 sequence is 15 residues long. As DNA, the CDR3 is TGTGCCGAAATGGGACAGGGAAGCTCTGGAAACACCATATATTTT. Translated: CAEMGQGSSGNTIYF.

This clone was found once. The chain uses TRBV7-3 and TRBJ2-3; TRBD2 might be the D (7 bases). Trimming shortened V by 5 bases and J by 8 bases, and 14 bases separated the two germline ends. The CDR3 sequence is 13 residues long. Germline assignment: CDR1 SGHTA and CDR2 FQGTGA. The CDR3: CASSGGAVGTQYF. The CDR3 DNA sequence: TGTGCCAGCAGCGGGGGGGCGGTGGGTACGCAGTATTTT.

This sequence joins TRBV30 and TRBJ1-5; 8 positions match TRBD1. This CDR3 has 12 amino acids. The germline V gene encodes CDR1 GTSNPN and CDR2 SVGIG (reference sequence). V shed 7 bases, J shed 6 bases, and the junction held 5 bases outside the gene matches. For the CDR3, the DNA is TGTGCCTCGACAGGGGAAGGTCAGCCCCAGCATTTT. Its protein is CASTGEGQPQHF.